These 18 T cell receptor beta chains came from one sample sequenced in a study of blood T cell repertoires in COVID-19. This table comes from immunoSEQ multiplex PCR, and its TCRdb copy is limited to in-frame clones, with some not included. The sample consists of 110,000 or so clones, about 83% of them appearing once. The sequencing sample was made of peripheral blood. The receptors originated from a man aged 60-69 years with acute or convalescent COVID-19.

CDR3 sequence: CASSQDGRVGEKLFF. CDR3 bases: TGTGCCAGCAGCCAAGATGGCAGGGTCGGCGAAAAACTGTTTTTT. V gene TRBV3-1 (or the pseudogene TRBV3-2) combines with J gene TRBJ1-4, with a possible D match to TRBD1 (5 bases). Trimming removed 0 bases from V and 8 bases from J, with 13 bases in between. Germline CDR1 is LGHDT and CDR2 is YNNKEL (reference sequence). CDR3 length equals 15 residues.

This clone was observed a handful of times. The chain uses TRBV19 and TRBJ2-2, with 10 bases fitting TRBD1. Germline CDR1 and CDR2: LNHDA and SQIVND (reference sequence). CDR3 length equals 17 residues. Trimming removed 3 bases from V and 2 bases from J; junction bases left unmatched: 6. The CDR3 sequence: CASSMGRQGANTGELFF. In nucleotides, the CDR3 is TGTGCCAGTAGTATGGGCCGACAGGGGGCAAACACCGGGGAGCTGTTTTTT.

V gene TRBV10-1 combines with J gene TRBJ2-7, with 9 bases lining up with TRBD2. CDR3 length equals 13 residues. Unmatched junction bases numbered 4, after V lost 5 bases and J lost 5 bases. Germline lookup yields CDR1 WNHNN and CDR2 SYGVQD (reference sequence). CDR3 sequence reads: CASSPGLANEQYF. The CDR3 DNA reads TGCGCCAGCAGTCCGGGACTAGCTAACGAGCAGTACTTC.

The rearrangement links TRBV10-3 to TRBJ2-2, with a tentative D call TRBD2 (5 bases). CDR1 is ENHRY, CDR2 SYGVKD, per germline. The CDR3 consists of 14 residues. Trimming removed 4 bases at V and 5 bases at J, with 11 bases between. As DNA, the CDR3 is TGTGCCATCAGTGTAGGAGCGGATACCGGGGAGCTGTTTTTT. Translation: CAISVGADTGELFF.

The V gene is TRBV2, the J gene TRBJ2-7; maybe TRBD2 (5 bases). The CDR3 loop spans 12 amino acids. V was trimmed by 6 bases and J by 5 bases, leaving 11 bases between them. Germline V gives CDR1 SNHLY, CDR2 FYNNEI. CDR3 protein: CASRLRVDEQYF. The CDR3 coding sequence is TGTGCCAGCAGACTGAGGGTAGACGAGCAGTACTTC.

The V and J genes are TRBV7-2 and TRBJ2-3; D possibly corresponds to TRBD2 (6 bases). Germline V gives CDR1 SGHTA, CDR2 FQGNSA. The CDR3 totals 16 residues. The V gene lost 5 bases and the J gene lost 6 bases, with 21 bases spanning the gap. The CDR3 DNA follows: TGTGCCAGCAGCCCGACCGGGACTCGCCTTATGGATACGCAGTATTTT. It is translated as CASSPTGTRLMDTQYF.

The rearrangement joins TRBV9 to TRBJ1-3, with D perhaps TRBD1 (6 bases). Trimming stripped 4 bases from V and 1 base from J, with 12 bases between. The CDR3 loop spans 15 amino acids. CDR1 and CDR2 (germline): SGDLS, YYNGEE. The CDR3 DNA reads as TGTGCCAGCAGCAATCAGGGGTTGTCTGGAAACACCATATATTTT. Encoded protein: CASSNQGLSGNTIYF.

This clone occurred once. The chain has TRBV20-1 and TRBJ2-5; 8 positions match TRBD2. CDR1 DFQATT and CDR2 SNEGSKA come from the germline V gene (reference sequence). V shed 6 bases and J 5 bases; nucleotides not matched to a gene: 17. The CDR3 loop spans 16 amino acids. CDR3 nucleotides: TGCAGTGCCAGTCCCAGCGGGAGTGGTTTCTGGGAGACCCAGTACTTC. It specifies CSASPSGSGFWETQYF.

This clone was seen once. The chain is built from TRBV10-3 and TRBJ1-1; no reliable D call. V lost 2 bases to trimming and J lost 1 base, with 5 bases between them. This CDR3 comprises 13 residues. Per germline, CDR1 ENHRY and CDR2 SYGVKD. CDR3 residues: CAISELGNTEAFF. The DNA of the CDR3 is TGTGCCATCAGTGAGCTAGGGAACACTGAAGCTTTCTTT.

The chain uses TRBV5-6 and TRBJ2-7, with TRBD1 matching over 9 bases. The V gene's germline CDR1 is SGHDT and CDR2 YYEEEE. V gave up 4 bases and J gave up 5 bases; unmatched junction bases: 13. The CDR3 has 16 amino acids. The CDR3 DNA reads TGTGCCAGCAGCCAGCCCGGGACAGGGTTTGATCACGAGCAGTACTTC. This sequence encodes CASSQPGTGFDHEQYF.

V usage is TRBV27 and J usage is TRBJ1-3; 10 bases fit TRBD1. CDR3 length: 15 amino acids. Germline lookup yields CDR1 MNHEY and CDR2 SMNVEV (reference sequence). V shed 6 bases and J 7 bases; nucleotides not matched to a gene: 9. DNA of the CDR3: TGTGCCAGCAGCCCCGGACAGGGGGTCGGGAACACCATATATTTT. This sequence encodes CASSPGQGVGNTIYF.

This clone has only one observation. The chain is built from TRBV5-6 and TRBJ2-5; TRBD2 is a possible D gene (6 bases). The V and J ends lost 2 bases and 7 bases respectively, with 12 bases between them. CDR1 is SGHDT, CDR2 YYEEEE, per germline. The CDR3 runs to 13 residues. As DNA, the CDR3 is TGTGCCAGCAGCTTCCCGGGGCGGGGGACCCAGTACTTC. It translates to CASSFPGRGTQYF.

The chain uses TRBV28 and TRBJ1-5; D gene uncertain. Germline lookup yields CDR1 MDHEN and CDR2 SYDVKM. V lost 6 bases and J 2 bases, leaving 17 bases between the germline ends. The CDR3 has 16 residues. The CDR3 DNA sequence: TGTGCCAGCAGCTTAGGACTCCAGAGGGGCAATCAGCCCCAGCATTTT. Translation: CASSLGLQRGNQPQHF. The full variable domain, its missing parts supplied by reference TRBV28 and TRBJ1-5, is DVKVTQSSRYLVKRTGEKVFLECVQDMDHENMFWYRQDPGLGLRLIYFSYDVKMKEKGDIPEGYSVSREKKERFSLILESASTNQTSMYLCASSLGLQRGNQPQHFGDGTRLSIL.

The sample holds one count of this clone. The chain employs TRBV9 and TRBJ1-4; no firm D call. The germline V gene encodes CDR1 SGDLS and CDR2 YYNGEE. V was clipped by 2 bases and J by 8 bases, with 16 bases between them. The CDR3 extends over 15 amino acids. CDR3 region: CASSVQGSGKEKLFF. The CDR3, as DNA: TGTGCCAGCAGCGTCCAAGGGTCCGGGAAGGAAAAACTGTTTTTT.

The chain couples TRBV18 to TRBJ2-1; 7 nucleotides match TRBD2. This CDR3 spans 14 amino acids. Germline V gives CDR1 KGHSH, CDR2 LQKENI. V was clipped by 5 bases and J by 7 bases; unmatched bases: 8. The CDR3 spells CASSLVGGTNEQFF. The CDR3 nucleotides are TGTGCCAGCTCATTAGTCGGGGGGACGAATGAGCAGTTCTTC.

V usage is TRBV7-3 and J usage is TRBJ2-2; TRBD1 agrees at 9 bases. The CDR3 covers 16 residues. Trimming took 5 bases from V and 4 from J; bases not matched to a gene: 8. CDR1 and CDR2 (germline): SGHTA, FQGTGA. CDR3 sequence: CASSPHRGLTTGELFF. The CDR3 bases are TGTGCCAGCAGCCCACACAGGGGGCTGACCACCGGGGAGCTGTTTTTT. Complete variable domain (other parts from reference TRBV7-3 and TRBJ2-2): GAGVSQTPSNKVTEKGKYVELRCDPISGHTALYWYRQSLGQGPEFLIYFQGTGAADDSGLPNDRFFAVRPEGSVSTLKIQRTERGDSAVYLCASSPHRGLTTGELFFGEGSRLTVL.

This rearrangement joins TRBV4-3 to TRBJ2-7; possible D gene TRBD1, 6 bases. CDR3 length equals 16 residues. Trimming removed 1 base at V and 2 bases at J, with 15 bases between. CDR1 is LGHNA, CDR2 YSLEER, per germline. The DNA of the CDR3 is TGCGCCAGCAGCCAAGGACGGACAGACTTAACCTACGAGCAGTACTTC. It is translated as CASSQGRTDLTYEQYF.

The CDR3 protein is CASSLGVQGGKLFF. The CDR3 DNA sequence: TGTGCCAGCAGCTTGGGTGTGCAGGGGGGAAAACTGTTTTTT. V and J are TRBV5-6 and TRBJ1-4, with 7 bases fitting TRBD1. The CDR3 runs to 14 residues. With V trimmed by 0 bases and J by 10 bases, 6 bases remained unmatched. Germline assignment: CDR1 SGHDT and CDR2 YYEEEE.